A selection of T cell receptor beta chains follows, all from one sample in a study of shared clonotypes between healthy human individuals. The data were produced by immunoSEQ multiplex PCR, yet TCRdb's version contains in-frame clones alone and is incomplete. The top ten clones hold more than 0.35% of a sample with some 2,500,000 clones, roughly 93% of them seen once. Sequenced material: naive CD4+ T cells from PBMCs. These receptors were obtained from a man between 18 and 35 years old in good health. Some clones in this sample may be carry-over from other donors' samples. Both conserved end residues are part of each CDR3. The D gene is left open where the match is weak. Size is omitted from some rows. Given values are once, few, many or a class for expanded clones.

J: TRBJ1-1; length: 15; D: .; size: once; V: TRBV28; DNA: TGTGCCAGTACGGGAGCTAGGGCAGGCCATACTGAAGCTTTCTTT; CDR3: CASTGARAGHTEAFF
J: TRBJ2-7; length: 15; D: .; size: .; V: TRBV5-1; DNA: TGCGCCAGCAGCTTCGGGACCAGCCTTTCCTACGAGCAGTACTTC; CDR3: CASSFGTSLSYEQYF
J: TRBJ2-7; length: 12; D: .; size: .; V: TRBV9; DNA: TGTGCCAGCAGCGTAGGTGGGGACGAGCAGTACTTC; CDR3: CASSVGGDEQYF
J: TRBJ2-3; length: 13; D: .; size: .; V: TRBV2; DNA: TGTGCCAGCAGCTTGACAGTTGGAGATACGCAGTATTTT; CDR3: CASSLTVGDTQYF
J: TRBJ2-7; length: 14; D: .; size: .; V: TRBV28; DNA: TGTGCCAGCCGGGTCCCGCAGGGTCCCTACGAGCAGTACTTC; CDR3: CASRVPQGPYEQYF
J: TRBJ2-1; length: 12; D: .; size: .; V: TRBV7-2; DNA: TGTGCCAGCAGCTTACTCCACAATGAGCAGTTCTTC; CDR3: CASSLLHNEQFF
J: TRBJ1-2; length: 13; D: .; size: .; V: TRBV5-6; DNA: TGTGCCAGCAGTCCCGGGGAAAAGGCTGGCTACACCTTC; CDR3: CASSPGEKAGYTF
J: TRBJ1-2; length: 14; D: .; size: once; V: TRBV5-1; DNA: TGCGCCAGCAGCTTGGACTCAGGCGGGGATGGCTACACCTTC; CDR3: CASSLDSGGDGYTF
J: TRBJ2-1; length: 16; D: TRBD2; size: .; V: TRBV5-4; DNA: TGTGCCAGCAGCGACGTAACTAGCGGGAGGGGCAATGAGCAGTTCTTC; CDR3: CASSDVTSGRGNEQFF
J: TRBJ2-1; length: 16; D: TRBD2; size: .; V: TRBV2; DNA: TGTGCCAGCAGCCTCGAGCGGGAGGACGCCGACAATGAGCAGTTCTTC; CDR3: CASSLEREDADNEQFF
J: TRBJ1-2; length: 16; D: .; size: .; V: TRBV19; DNA: TGTGCCAGTAGTTTGATACGGGCAGGGACCAGCGATGGCTACACCTTC; CDR3: CASSLIRAGTSDGYTF
J: TRBJ1-3; length: 15; D: .; size: .; V: TRBV28; DNA: TGTGCCAGCAGTGCACCGACAGTCTCTGGAAACACCATATATTTT; CDR3: CASSAPTVSGNTIYF
J: TRBJ2-7; length: 14; D: .; size: .; V: TRBV19; DNA: TGTGCCAGTAGTATCTCGGGGGGCCGGTACGAGCAGTACTTC; CDR3: CASSISGGRYEQYF
J: TRBJ2-7; length: 14; D: .; size: once; V: TRBV4-1; DNA: TGCGCCAGCAGCCTCCGCGGGGAAGGGGACGAGCAGTACTTC; CDR3: CASSLRGEGDEQYF
J: TRBJ2-1; length: 18; D: TRBD2; size: once; V: TRBV4-3; DNA: TGCGCCAGCAGCCAAGCCCTCCGCGGGACTAGCGGAAGGAATGAGCAGTTCTTC; CDR3: CASSQALRGTSGRNEQFF
J: TRBJ2-3; length: 15; D: TRBD1; size: .; V: TRBV15; DNA: TGTGCCACCAGCAGAGGACAGGGGCGTGCCGATACGCAGTATTTT; CDR3: CATSRGQGRADTQYF
J: TRBJ2-2; length: 14; D: TRBD2; size: .; V: TRBV10-3; DNA: TGTGCCACCGCCGGGAGGGCGAACACCGGGGAGCTGTTTTTT; CDR3: CATAGRANTGELFF
J: TRBJ2-3; length: 14; D: TRBD1; size: once; V: TRBV11-3; DNA: TGTGCCAGCAGCTTAAGACAGGGGGGAGATACGCAGTATTTT; CDR3: CASSLRQGGDTQYF
J: TRBJ2-5; length: 13; D: TRBD2; size: .; V: TRBV2; DNA: TGTGCCAGCAGTGAGGCGGGAGAAGAGACCCAGTACTTC; CDR3: CASSEAGEETQYF
J: TRBJ1-2; length: 14; D: TRBD1; size: .; V: TRBV9; DNA: TGTGCCAGCAGCGGCTACAGGGGACTTTATGGCTACACCTTC; CDR3: CASSGYRGLYGYTF
J: TRBJ1-2; length: 14; D: .; size: .; V: TRBV6-5; DNA: TGTGCCAGCAGTTACGCAAGGACGGGCTATGGCTACACCTTC; CDR3: CASSYARTGYGYTF
J: TRBJ1-5; length: 14; D: .; size: .; V: TRBV5-1; DNA: TGCGCCAGCAGCTTGGGGGCTTACGGCCAGCCCCAGCATTTT; CDR3: CASSLGAYGQPQHF
J: TRBJ2-3; length: 13; D: .; size: .; V: TRBV11-1; DNA: TGTGCCAGCAGCTTAGAGGGGGGGGCTACGCAGTATTTT; CDR3: CASSLEGGATQYF
J: TRBJ2-5; length: 15; D: .; size: .; V: TRBV18; DNA: TGTGCCAGCTCACCACGGGGAGGGGGCCAAGAGACCCAGTACTTC; CDR3: CASSPRGGGQETQYF
J: TRBJ1-1; length: 14; D: TRBD1; size: .; V: TRBV5-1; DNA: TGCGCCAGCAGCCCTGACAGGGGGAACACTGAAGCTTTCTTT; CDR3: CASSPDRGNTEAFF
J: TRBJ2-2; length: 18; D: TRBD2; size: .; V: TRBV5-6; DNA: TGTGCCAGCAGCCGACTAGCGGGAGCCCCCGGGGGGGACGGGGAGCTGTTTTTT; CDR3: CASSRLAGAPGGDGELFF
J: TRBJ2-6; length: 18; D: .; size: .; V: TRBV7-9; DNA: TGTGCCAGCAGCTTTCGCACATGGCTCAACTCTGGGGCCAACGTCCTGACTTTC; CDR3: CASSFRTWLNSGANVLTF
J: TRBJ1-1; length: 18; D: .; size: once; V: TRBV6-4; DNA: TGTGCCAGCTCTCCGGGCCCGGTCTTTGGTCTAGCTGGACGGGGAGCTTTCTTT; CDR3: CASSPGPVFGLAGRGAFF
J: TRBJ2-1; length: 19; D: TRBD2; size: .; V: TRBV30; DNA: TGTGCCTGGAGTGCTCGACTAGCGGGCGGCCGTGGTCGTCTCAATGAGCAGTTCTTC; CDR3: CAWSARLAGGRGRLNEQFF
J: TRBJ1-1; length: 16; D: .; size: once; V: TRBV5-5; DNA: TGTGCCAGCAGCTTGGTGCATTGGGGGACGAACACTGAAGCTTTCTTT; CDR3: CASSLVHWGTNTEAFF
J: TRBJ1-3; length: 16; D: .; size: .; V: TRBV5-1; DNA: TGCGCCAGCAGCTCCAGCGCAAGTTTCTCTGGAAACACCATATATTTT; CDR3: CASSSSASFSGNTIYF
J: TRBJ1-2; length: 13; D: .; size: .; V: TRBV9; DNA: TGTGCCAGCAGCCCCGGGGCGAACTATGGCTACACCTTC; CDR3: CASSPGANYGYTF
J: TRBJ1-1; length: 12; D: TRBD1; size: .; V: TRBV28; DNA: TGTGCCAGCAGCTGGGGACAGACTGAAGCTTTCTTT; CDR3: CASSWGQTEAFF
J: TRBJ2-7; length: 14; D: TRBD1; size: .; V: TRBV5-6; DNA: TGTGCCAGCAGCCAAGACTGGACAGGCTACGAGCAGTACTTC; CDR3: CASSQDWTGYEQYF
J: TRBJ2-5; length: 15; D: .; size: .; V: TRBV9; DNA: TGTGCCAGCAGCGTAGCGTTCAGGGTTCAAGAGACCCAGTACTTC; CDR3: CASSVAFRVQETQYF
J: TRBJ2-7; length: 14; D: .; size: .; V: TRBV5-1; DNA: TGCGCCAGCAGCTTGGGGCAAGGCTCCTACGAGCAGTACTTC; CDR3: CASSLGQGSYEQYF
J: TRBJ1-2; length: 15; D: .; size: .; V: TRBV7-2; DNA: TGTGCCAGCAGGACGCCAACGGGTTATAACTATGGCTACACCTTC; CDR3: CASRTPTGYNYGYTF
J: TRBJ2-3; length: 11; D: .; size: .; V: TRBV6-4; DNA: TGTGCCAGCAGATACACAGATACGCAGTATTTT; CDR3: CASRYTDTQYF
J: TRBJ1-6; length: 14; D: .; size: once; V: TRBV5-1; DNA: TGCGCCAGCAGCTTGGCCGGTGCTAATTCACCCCTCCACTTT; CDR3: CASSLAGANSPLHF
J: TRBJ2-1; length: 16; D: .; size: .; V: TRBV5-1; DNA: TGCGCCAGCAGCTTGGTGGGAGAGGGTACCTACAATGAGCAGTTCTTC; CDR3: CASSLVGEGTYNEQFF
J: TRBJ1-1; length: 15; D: .; size: .; V: TRBV14; DNA: TGTGCCAGCAGCCGCCCAGGGACCATGAACACTGAAGCTTTCTTT; CDR3: CASSRPGTMNTEAFF
J: TRBJ2-3; length: 11; D: TRBD1; size: .; V: TRBV6-1; DNA: TGTGCCAGCAGCGACAGGGGAACGCAGTATTTT; CDR3: CASSDRGTQYF
J: TRBJ2-7; length: 13; D: .; size: .; V: TRBV18; DNA: TGTGCCAGCTCACCAAACGAAGGTGGCGAGCAGTACTTC; CDR3: CASSPNEGGEQYF
J: TRBJ2-1; length: 15; D: .; size: .; V: TRBV5-4; DNA: TGTGCCAGCAGCCCCGACAGCAACGAAGACAATGAGCAGTTCTTC; CDR3: CASSPDSNEDNEQFF
J: TRBJ1-1; length: 13; D: .; size: .; V: TRBV18; DNA: TGTGCCAGCTCACCGGGACGAGACACTGAAGCTTTCTTT; CDR3: CASSPGRDTEAFF